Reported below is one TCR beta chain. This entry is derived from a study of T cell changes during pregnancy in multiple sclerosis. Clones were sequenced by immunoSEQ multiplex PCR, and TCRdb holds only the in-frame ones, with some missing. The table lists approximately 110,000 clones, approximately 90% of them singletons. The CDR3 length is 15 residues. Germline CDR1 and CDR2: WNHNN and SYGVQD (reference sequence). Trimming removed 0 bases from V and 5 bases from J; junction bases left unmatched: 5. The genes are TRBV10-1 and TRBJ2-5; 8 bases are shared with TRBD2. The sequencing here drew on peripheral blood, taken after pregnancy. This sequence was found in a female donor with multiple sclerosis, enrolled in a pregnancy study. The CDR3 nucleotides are TGCGCCAGCAGTGAGTCCAGCGGGGGTCGGGAGACCCAGTACTTC. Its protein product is CASSESSGGRETQYF.